The clone carrying this T cell receptor (beta chain) appeared once. This CDR3 has 15 amino acids. Unmatched junction bases numbered 2, after V lost 6 bases and J lost 3 bases. Germline CDR1 SNHLY, CDR2 FYNNEI. These data originate in a study of cytomegalovirus exposure and HLA in healthy donors. With 60 Vbeta and 13 Jbeta primers, the PCR was carried out. TCRdb keeps only in-frame clones here, not all; method: immunoSEQ multiplex PCR. Of roughly 120,000 clones in the sample, about four fifths are singletons; the top ten hold about 13%. The chain combines TRBV2 with TRBJ2-2, with TRBD2 matching over 12 bases. The sequence was collected from a woman aged 55-75 years in good health and CMV-seropositive. Input material: PBMCs. This CDR3 reads CASSRLAGDTGELFF. The CDR3 DNA reads as TGTGCCAGCAGCCGACTAGCGGGAGACACCGGGGAGCTGTTTTTT.